This T cell receptor (beta chain) originates from a study of glioma-infiltrating T cells after dendritic cell vaccination. Study details: Dendritic cell vaccination trial patients had either newly diagnosed or recurrent glioblastoma. Monocyte-derived dendritic cells, cultured seven days with IL-4 and GM-CSF, were pulsed with autologous tumor lysate.

Indicated time point: after dendritic cell vaccination, including at tumor progression/relapse. Trimming shortened V by 3 bases and J by 6 bases, and 18 bases separated the two germline ends. Per the germline V gene, CDR1 is LNHDA and CDR2 is SQIVND (reference sequence). There are 16 residues in the CDR3. TCRdb keeps only in-frame clones here, not all; method: immunoSEQ multiplex PCR. The sample records over 75,000 clones, 75% to 90% being singletons. Specimen: blood, collected after dendritic cell vaccination. The rearrangement uses TRBV19 and TRBJ2-4; TRBD2 might be the D (5 bases). This sequence originates from a human donor with glioblastoma. DNA of the CDR3: TGTGCCAGTAGTATCGGGCGGCCGTCAAGCGGAAACATTCAGTACTTC. Its translation is CASSIGRPSSGNIQYF.